Presented here are 29 T cell receptor beta chains from one specimen sequenced in a study of blood T cell repertoires in COVID-19. The repertoire was sequenced with immunoSEQ multiplex PCR; TCRdb's copy has only in-frame clones and lacks some. The table shows under 200,000 clones, with more than 75% occurring only once. Material: peripheral blood. These receptors all stem from an elderly woman with acute or convalescent COVID-19.

The table lists this clone with a count of one. Different DNA sequences within this sample yield the same CDR3. The chain links TRBV30 to TRBJ1-2; D possibly corresponds to TRBD1 (6 bases). Trimming removed 2 bases from V and 2 bases from J, with 6 bases in between. The germline V gene has CDR1 GTSNPN and CDR2 SVGIG (reference sequence). There are 12 residues in the CDR3. The CDR3 sequence: CAWSRGNYGYTF. The DNA of the CDR3 is TGTGCCTGGAGTAGGGGGAACTATGGCTACACCTTC.

This sequence joins TRBV12-3 or TRBV12-4 and TRBJ1-2; D call uncertain. The V end was cut by 3 bases, the J end by 8 bases, with 7 bases between. This CDR3 region has 11 residues. The CDR3 reads CASSFSKGYTF. CDR3 sequence (DNA): TGTGCCAGCAGTTTTTCTAAGGGCTACACCTTC.

The gene calls are TRBV19 and TRBJ2-3, with D perhaps TRBD2 (7 bases). This CDR3 has 13 residues. Trimming left V 4 bases short and J 6 bases short, with 11 bases between. Germline lookup yields CDR1 LNHDA and CDR2 SQIVND (reference sequence). The CDR3 spells CASSSPGGDTQYF. The CDR3 coding sequence is TGTGCCAGTAGTAGCCCGGGGGGCGATACGCAGTATTTT. Based on the CDR3 plus reference TRBV19 and TRBJ2-3, the full variable domain is DGGITQSPKYLFRKEGQNVTLSCEQNLNHDAMYWYRQDPGQGLRLIYYSQIVNDFQKGDIAEGYSVSREKKESFPLTVTSAQKNPTAFYLCASSSPGGDTQYFGPGTRLTVL.

The chain carries TRBV5-6 and TRBJ1-2, with a possible D match to TRBD1 (6 bases). The length of the CDR3 is 15 residues. Trimming stripped 0 bases from V and 2 bases from J, with 11 bases between. The V gene's germline CDR1 is SGHDT and CDR2 YYEEEE. CDR3 protein: CASSLGPDRNYGYTF. CDR3 sequence (DNA): TGTGCCAGCAGCTTGGGGCCGGACAGAAACTATGGCTACACCTTC.

The chain uses TRBV5-1 and TRBJ2-7; TRBD1 matches 9 bases. The V gene's germline CDR1 is SGHRS and CDR2 YFSETQ. The CDR3 loop spans 13 amino acids. J gave up 6 bases and V 4 bases, and 5 bases lay outside the gene matches. The CDR3 sequence is CASSPPGQGEQYF. In nucleotides, the CDR3 is TGCGCCAGCAGCCCGCCGGGACAGGGCGAGCAGTACTTC.

The chain joins TRBV19 to TRBJ2-1; D remains unclear. Trimming took off 4 bases at V and 0 bases at J, with 19 bases between the two ends. CDR3 length equals 18 residues. The V gene's germline CDR1 is LNHDA and CDR2 SQIVND (reference sequence). The CDR3 DNA follows: TGTGCCAGTAGTAGCCAGCATCCCAGGCTTAGCTCCTACAATGAGCAGTTCTTC. Its translation: CASSSQHPRLSSYNEQFF.

The CDR3 region has the DNA TGCGCCAGCAGCCAAGAATACAGAACTGGAAACACCATATATTTT. Translated, it gives CASSQEYRTGNTIYF. This chain uses TRBV4-3 with TRBJ1-3, with D uncertain. The V end was cut by 0 bases, the J end by 2 bases, with 8 bases between. The CDR3 consists of 15 residues. Germline values: CDR1 LGHNA, CDR2 YSLEER.

The CDR3 region has the DNA TGTGCCAGCGACCCGCGGGACAGGTCCAACTATGGCTACACCTTC. It is translated as CASDPRDRSNYGYTF. The chain employs TRBV28 and TRBJ1-2, with 8 bases matching TRBD1. V lost 8 bases, J lost 2 bases, and 10 bases stayed unmatched. The CDR3 has 15 residues. Germline values: CDR1 MDHEN, CDR2 SYDVKM.

The chain links TRBV5-1 to TRBJ2-1; D gene ambiguous. Germline V CDR1 and CDR2: SGHRS, YFSETQ. V shed 4 bases and J shed 8 bases, with 13 bases lying between them. The CDR3 has 13 amino acids. CDR3 residues: CASSTVGSDEQFF. The CDR3 nucleotides are TGCGCCAGCAGCACGGTCGGTAGTGATGAGCAGTTCTTC.

Written as DNA, the CDR3 is TGTGCCAGCACAGGGCAGGGGGATCAGCCCCAGCATTTT. Its translation is CASTGQGDQPQHF. The chain couples TRBV2 to TRBJ1-5; 7 bases fit TRBD1. The CDR3 consists of 13 residues. V lost 7 bases to trimming and J lost 5 bases; unmatched junction nucleotides: 5. CDR1 and CDR2 (germline): SNHLY, FYNNEI.

J is TRBJ1-3 and V is TRBV18; 8 bases fit TRBD1. CDR1 is KGHSH and CDR2 is LQKENI in the germline V gene. This CDR3 contains 16 residues. V lost 4 bases, J lost 2 bases, and 7 bases stayed unmatched. CDR3 loop: CASSQPGQATGNTIYF. The CDR3 region has the DNA TGTGCCAGCTCACAACCGGGACAGGCAACTGGAAACACCATATATTTT.

This clone was counted between two and nine times. The CDR3 spells CASSLQGLFNEKLFF. CDR3 coding DNA: TGCGCCAGCAGCTTACAGGGCTTATTTAATGAAAAACTGTTTTTT. V gene TRBV5-1 combines with J gene TRBJ1-4, with D tentatively TRBD1 (6 bases). This CDR3 region has 15 residues. With 2 bases removed from V and 4 bases from J, the gap between germline ends came to 12 bases. Germline-derived CDR1 and CDR2 are SGHRS and YFSETQ. Together with reference TRBV5-1 and TRBJ1-4, the CDR3 gives the full variable domain: KAGVTQTPRYLIKTRGQQVTLSCSPISGHRSVSWYQQTPGQGLQFLFEYFSETQRNKGNFPGRFSGRQFSNSRSEMNVSTLELGDSALYLCASSLQGLFNEKLFFGSGTQLSVL.

This chain links TRBV14 with TRBJ1-1, with 7 nucleotides matching TRBD1. With 4 bases clipped from V and 7 bases from J, the junction kept 6 bases outside the gene matches. CDR1 SGHDN and CDR2 FVKESK come from the germline V gene. This CDR3 region has 13 residues. The CDR3 region is CASSRDRVGEAFF. The CDR3 bases are TGTGCCAGCAGCCGAGACAGGGTCGGTGAAGCTTTCTTT.

The V and J genes are TRBV2 and TRBJ2-1, with D maybe TRBD2 (6 bases). The length of the CDR3 is 13 residues. Per germline, CDR1 SNHLY and CDR2 FYNNEI. Trimming pared 8 bases from V and 6 bases from J, leaving 14 bases between. DNA for the CDR3: TGTGCCAGCGGAGCGACTAGGGGCAATGAGCAGTTCTTC. Translation: CASGATRGNEQFF.

This sequence joins TRBV5-1 and TRBJ2-1; TRBD2 aligns across 9 bases. CDR1 is SGHRS, CDR2 YFSETQ, per germline. The V and J ends lost 3 bases and 6 bases, in that order; junction bases with no gene match: 7. The length of the CDR3 is 15 residues. The CDR3, as DNA: TGCGCCAGCAGCTCTGTAGCGGGAGTGGGCAATGAGCAGTTCTTC. Translated: CASSSVAGVGNEQFF.

The CDR3 loop reads CASSPGAFLDANTGELFF. For the CDR3, the DNA is TGTGCCAGCAGCCCAGGGGCTTTCCTAGACGCGAACACCGGGGAGCTGTTTTTT. V usage is TRBV6-2 or TRBV6-3 and J usage is TRBJ2-2; D is possibly TRBD1 (6 bases). CDR1 and CDR2 (germline): MNHEY, SVGEGT. The CDR3 runs to 18 residues. V was cut by 6 bases and J by 0 bases, with 20 bases left in between.

V usage is TRBV18 and J usage is TRBJ1-6, with D unclear. This CDR3 contains 12 residues. Trimming shortened V by 5 bases and J by 10 bases, and 9 bases separated the two germline ends. Per the germline V gene, CDR1 is KGHSH and CDR2 is LQKENI. CDR3 residues: CASSTGESPLHF. As DNA, the CDR3 is TGTGCCAGCTCAACCGGGGAGTCACCCCTCCACTTT. The variable domain in full, completed from reference TRBV18 and TRBJ1-6, reads NAGVMQNPRHLVRRRGQEARLRCSPMKGHSHVYWYRQLPEEGLKFMVYLQKENIIDESGMPKERFSAEFPKEGPSILRIQQVVRGDSAAYFCASSTGESPLHFGNGTRLTVT.

This CDR3 is CAWRPLWSRGEKLFF. CDR3 bases: TGTGCCTGGAGACCCCTATGGTCTAGGGGTGAAAAACTGTTTTTT. J is TRBJ1-4 and V is TRBV30; TRBD1 is a possible D gene (5 bases). Germline V gene sequence: CDR1 GTSNPN, CDR2 SVGIG (reference sequence). CDR3 length equals 15 residues. The V end was cut by 3 bases, the J end by 7 bases, with 18 bases between.

The chain uses TRBV27 and TRBJ2-5; TRBD1 aligns across 10 bases. The V and J ends lost 4 bases and 3 bases, in that order; junction bases with no gene match: 8. CDR3 length: 16 residues. Germline V gene lookup returns CDR1 MNHEY and CDR2 SMNVEV (reference sequence). The CDR3 loop reads CASSSLGTGVKETQYF. CDR3 DNA sequence: TGTGCCAGCAGTTCCCTGGGGACAGGGGTAAAAGAGACCCAGTACTTC.

The chain combines TRBV6-2 or TRBV6-3 with TRBJ1-4, with D hard to call. V was cut by 5 bases and J by 0 bases, with 10 bases left in between. The V gene's germline CDR1 is MNHEY and CDR2 SVGEGT. The CDR3 extends over 15 amino acids. The CDR3 spells CASSEGGTTNEKLFF. For the CDR3, the DNA is TGTGCCAGCAGTGAGGGTGGGACAACTAATGAAAAACTGTTTTTT.

This clone was detected a few times. Distinct nucleotide sequences in the sample also encode this CDR3. CDR3: CAWSPTGEYGYTF. CDR3 DNA sequence: TGTGCCTGGAGTCCCACAGGAGAATATGGCTACACCTTC. J is TRBJ1-2 and V is TRBV30; perhaps TRBD1 as D (5 bases). V lost 2 bases and J lost 5, with 12 bases in between. From germline, CDR1 is GTSNPN and CDR2 SVGIG (reference sequence). This CDR3 region has 13 residues. Full variable domain (remainder filled in from reference TRBV30 and TRBJ1-2): SQTIHQWPATLVQPVGSPLSLECTVEGTSNPNLYWYRQAAGRGLQLLFYSVGIGQISSEVPQNLSASRPQDRQFILSSKKLLLSDSGFYLCAWSPTGEYGYTFGSGTRLTVV.

The chain couples TRBV19 to TRBJ1-5; D perhaps matches TRBD1 (5 bases). The V end lost 5 bases, the J end lost 5 bases, and 10 bases lay between the germline ends. Germline V gene lookup returns CDR1 LNHDA and CDR2 SQIVND (reference sequence). This CDR3 comprises 13 residues. CDR3 sequence reads: CASSLLGDQPQHF. CDR3 nucleotide sequence: TGTGCCAGTAGTCTTTTAGGGGATCAGCCCCAGCATTTT.

The V and J genes are TRBV18 and TRBJ1-5, with TRBD1 matching over 7 bases. CDR3 length: 15 amino acids. In germline, CDR1 is KGHSH, CDR2 LQKENI. V shed 5 bases, J shed 4 bases, and the junction held 8 bases outside the gene matches. The CDR3 coding sequence is TGTGCCAGCTCAGCGTTGGGACAGCAGAATCAGCCCCAGCATTTT. Protein: CASSALGQQNQPQHF.

This chain uses TRBV3-1 (or the pseudogene TRBV3-2) with TRBJ2-7; D not resolved. This CDR3 has 12 amino acids. V dropped 0 bases and J dropped 6 bases, with 6 bases sitting between them. Germline CDR1 is LGHDT and CDR2 is YNNKEL (reference sequence). CDR3 sequence (DNA): TGTGCCAGCAGCCAAGATATTAGCGAGCAGTACTTC. Translation: CASSQDISEQYF.

The V call is TRBV30, the J call TRBJ2-7, with 11 bases fitting TRBD1. V was pared by 0 bases and J by 1 base, with 5 bases of the junction left unmatched. CDR3 size: 16 residues. Germline loops: CDR1 GTSNPN, CDR2 SVGIG (reference sequence). This CDR3 reads CAWSVRTGGFSYEQYF. The CDR3 region has the DNA TGTGCCTGGAGTGTACGGACAGGGGGCTTTTCCTACGAGCAGTACTTC.

J is TRBJ2-7 and V is TRBV4-3; 7 bases agree with TRBD2. Germline CDR1 reads LGHNA; CDR2 reads YSLEER. The CDR3 has 18 amino acids. The J segment lost 0 bases and the V segment lost 0 bases, leaving 11 bases of the junction unmatched. Here the CDR3 DNA reads TGCGCCAGCAGCCAAGAAATCGGTGGCGGGGGAAGCTCCTACGAGCAGTACTTC. Amino acids: CASSQEIGGGGSSYEQYF.

This sequence joins TRBV7-8 and TRBJ2-7, with 9 bases that match TRBD1. V gave up 5 bases and J gave up 6 bases; unmatched junction bases: 11. Germline V lookup: CDR1 SGHVS, CDR2 FQNEAQ. This CDR3 region has 15 residues. The CDR3 DNA sequence: TGTGCCAGCAGCACCCGCACACAGGGGGCGGGCGAGCAGTACTTC. This codes for CASSTRTQGAGEQYF. The full variable domain, in which reference TRBV7-8 and TRBJ2-7 provide the parts outside the CDR3, is GAGVSQSPRYKVAKRGQDVALRCDPISGHVSLFWYQQALGQGPEFLTYFQNEAQLDKSGLPSDRFFAERPEGSVSTLKIQRTQQEDSAVYLCASSTRTQGAGEQYFGPGTRLTVT.

J is TRBJ2-1 and V is TRBV30; TRBD2 matches at 10 bases. This CDR3 spans 13 amino acids. The germline gives CDR1 GTSNPN, CDR2 SVGIG (reference sequence). V gave up 4 bases and J gave up 8 bases; unmatched junction bases: 5. This chain's CDR3 is CAWNRLAGDEQFF. For the CDR3, the DNA is TGTGCCTGGAACCGTCTAGCGGGAGATGAGCAGTTCTTC.

The V call is TRBV7-2, the J call TRBJ2-3, with 7 nucleotides matching TRBD2. The germline V gene has CDR1 SGHTA and CDR2 FQGNSA. The CDR3 length is 12 residues. Losses at the gene ends were 5 bases for V and 11 bases for J; bases not matched to a gene: 7. Written as DNA, the CDR3 is TGTGCCAGCAGCCTTTTGAAGCGGGAGCAGTATTTT. Protein: CASSLLKREQYF. Full variable domain (missing parts from reference TRBV7-2 and TRBJ2-3): GAGVSQSPSNKVTEKGKDVELRCDPISGHTALYWYRQSLGQGLEFLIYFQGNSAPDKSGLPSDRFSAERTGGSVSTLTIQRTQQEDSAVYLCASSLLKREQYFGPGTRLTVL.